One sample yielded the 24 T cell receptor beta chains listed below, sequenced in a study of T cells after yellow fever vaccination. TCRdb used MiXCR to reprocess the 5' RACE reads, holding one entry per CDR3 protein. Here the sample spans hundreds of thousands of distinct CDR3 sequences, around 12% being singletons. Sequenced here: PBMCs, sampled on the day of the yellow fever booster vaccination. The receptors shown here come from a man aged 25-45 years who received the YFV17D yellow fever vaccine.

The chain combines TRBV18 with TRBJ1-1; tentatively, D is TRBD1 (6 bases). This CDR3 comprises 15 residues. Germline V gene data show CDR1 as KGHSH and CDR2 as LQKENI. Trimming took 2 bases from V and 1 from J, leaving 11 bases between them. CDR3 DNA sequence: TGTGCCAGCTCACCATTGGGGGGCGAGAACACTGAAGCTTTCTTT. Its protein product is CASSPLGGENTEAFF. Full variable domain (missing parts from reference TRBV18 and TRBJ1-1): NAGVMQNPRHLVRRRGQEARLRCSPMKGHSHVYWYRQLPEEGLKFMVYLQKENIIDESGMPKERFSAEFPKEGPSILRIQQVVRGDSAAYFCASSPLGGENTEAFFGQGTRLTVV.

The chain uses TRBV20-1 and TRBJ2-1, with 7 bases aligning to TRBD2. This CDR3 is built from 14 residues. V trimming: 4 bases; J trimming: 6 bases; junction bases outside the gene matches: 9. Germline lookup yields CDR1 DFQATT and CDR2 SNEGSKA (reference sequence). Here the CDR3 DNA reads TGCAGTGCTACTTGGGGGGGTAGCCGCAATGAGCAGTTCTTC. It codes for CSATWGGSRNEQFF.

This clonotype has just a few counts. The CDR3 region has the DNA TGTGCCAGCAGCTCCTATTCGCCGACGAGCAATGAGCAGTTCTTC. This sequence encodes CASSSYSPTSNEQFF. The chain carries TRBV7-9 and TRBJ2-1; D not resolved. The V end lost 4 bases, the J end lost 6 bases, and 16 bases lay between the germline ends. Germline V gene lookup returns CDR1 SEHNR and CDR2 FQNEAQ (reference sequence). The CDR3 consists of 15 residues.

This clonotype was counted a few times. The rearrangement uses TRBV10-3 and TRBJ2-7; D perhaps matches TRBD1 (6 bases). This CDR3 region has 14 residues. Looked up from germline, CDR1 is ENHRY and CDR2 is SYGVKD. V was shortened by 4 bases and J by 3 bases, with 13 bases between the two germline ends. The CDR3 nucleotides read TGTGCCATCAGTGTTCGGGGACAAATCTACGAGCAGTACTTC. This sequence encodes CAISVRGQIYEQYF.

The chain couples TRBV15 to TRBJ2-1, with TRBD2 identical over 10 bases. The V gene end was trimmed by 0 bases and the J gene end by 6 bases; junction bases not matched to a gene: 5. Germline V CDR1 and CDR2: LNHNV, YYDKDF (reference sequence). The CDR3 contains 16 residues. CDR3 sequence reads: CATSRELAGGFNEQFF. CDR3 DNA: TGTGCCACCAGCAGAGAGTTAGCGGGAGGTTTCAATGAGCAGTTCTTC. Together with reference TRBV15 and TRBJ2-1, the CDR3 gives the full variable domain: DAMVIQNPRYQVTQFGKPVTLSCSQTLNHNVMYWYQQKSSQAPKLLFHYYDKDFNNEADTPDNFQSRRPNTSFCFLDIRSPGLGDTAMYLCATSRELAGGFNEQFFGPGTRLTVL.

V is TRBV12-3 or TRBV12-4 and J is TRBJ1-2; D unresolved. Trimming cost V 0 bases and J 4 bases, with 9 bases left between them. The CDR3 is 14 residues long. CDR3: CASSLADGAYGYTF. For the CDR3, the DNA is TGTGCCAGCAGTTTAGCCGACGGAGCCTATGGCTACACCTTC.

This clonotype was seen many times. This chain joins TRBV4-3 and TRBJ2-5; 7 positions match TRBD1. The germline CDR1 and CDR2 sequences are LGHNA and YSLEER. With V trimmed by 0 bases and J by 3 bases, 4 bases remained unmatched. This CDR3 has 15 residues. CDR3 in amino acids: CASSQEGTAKETQYF. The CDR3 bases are TGCGCCAGCAGCCAAGAGGGGACAGCCAAAGAGACCCAGTACTTC.

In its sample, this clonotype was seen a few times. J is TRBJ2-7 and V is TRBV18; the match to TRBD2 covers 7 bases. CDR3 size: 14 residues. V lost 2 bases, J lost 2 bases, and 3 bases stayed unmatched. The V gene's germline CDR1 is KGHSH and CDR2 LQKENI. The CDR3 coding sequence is TGTGCCAGCTCACCAAAAGGACTAGCCTACGAGCAGTACTTC. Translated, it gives CASSPKGLAYEQYF.

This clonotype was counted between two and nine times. In DNA form, the CDR3 reads TGCAGTGCTAGAAGGCTAGCGGGACTACACGTTAGTCCCCAAGAGACCCAGTACTTC. This translates into CSARRLAGLHVSPQETQYF. The chain combines TRBV20-1 with TRBJ2-5, with 9 bases fitting TRBD2. CDR1 DFQATT and CDR2 SNEGSKA come from the germline V gene (reference sequence). The CDR3 is made up of 19 amino acids. Trimming at V came to 2 bases and at J to 1 base, leaving 17 bases not matched to a gene.

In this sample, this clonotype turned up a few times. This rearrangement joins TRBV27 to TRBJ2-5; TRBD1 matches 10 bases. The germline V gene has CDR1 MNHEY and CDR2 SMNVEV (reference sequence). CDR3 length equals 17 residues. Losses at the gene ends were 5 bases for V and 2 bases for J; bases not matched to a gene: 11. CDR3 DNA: TGTGCCAGCAGTACAAACCGGGACAGGGGTTTACAAGAGACCCAGTACTTC. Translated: CASSTNRDRGLQETQYF.

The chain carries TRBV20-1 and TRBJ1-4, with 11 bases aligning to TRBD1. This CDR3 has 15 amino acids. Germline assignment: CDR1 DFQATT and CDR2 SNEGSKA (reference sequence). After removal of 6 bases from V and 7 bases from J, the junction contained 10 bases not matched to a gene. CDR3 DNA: TGCAGTGCCATTAGTCCGGACAGGGGGCCTGAAAAACTGTTTTTT. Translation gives CSAISPDRGPEKLFF.

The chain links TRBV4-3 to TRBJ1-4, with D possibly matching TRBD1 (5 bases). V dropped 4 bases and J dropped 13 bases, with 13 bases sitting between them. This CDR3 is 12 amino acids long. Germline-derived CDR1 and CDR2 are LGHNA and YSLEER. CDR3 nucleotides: TGCGCCAGCAGCCCAGGGCCCGCGGGACTGTTTTTT. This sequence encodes CASSPGPAGLFF.

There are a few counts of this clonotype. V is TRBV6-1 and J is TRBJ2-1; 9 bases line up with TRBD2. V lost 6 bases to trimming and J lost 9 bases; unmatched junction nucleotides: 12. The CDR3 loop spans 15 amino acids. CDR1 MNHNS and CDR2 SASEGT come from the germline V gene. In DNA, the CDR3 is TGTGCCAGCAGCTCTCCAGGCCTAGCGGGATCTGAGCAGTTCTTC. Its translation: CASSSPGLAGSEQFF.

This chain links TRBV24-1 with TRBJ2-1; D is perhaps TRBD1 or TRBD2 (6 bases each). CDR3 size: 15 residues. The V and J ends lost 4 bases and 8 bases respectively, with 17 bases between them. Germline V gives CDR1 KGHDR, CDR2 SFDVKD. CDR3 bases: TGTGCCACCAGTGAAGTCCATGGGGGGCTGGATGAGCAGTTCTTC. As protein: CATSEVHGGLDEQFF.

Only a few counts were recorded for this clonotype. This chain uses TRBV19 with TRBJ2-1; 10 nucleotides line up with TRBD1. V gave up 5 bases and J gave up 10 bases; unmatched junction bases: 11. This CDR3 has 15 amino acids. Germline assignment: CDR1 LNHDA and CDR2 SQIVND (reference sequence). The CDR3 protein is CASSGHRQGAREQFF. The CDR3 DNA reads TGTGCCAGTAGTGGCCACCGACAGGGGGCCCGGGAGCAGTTCTTC.

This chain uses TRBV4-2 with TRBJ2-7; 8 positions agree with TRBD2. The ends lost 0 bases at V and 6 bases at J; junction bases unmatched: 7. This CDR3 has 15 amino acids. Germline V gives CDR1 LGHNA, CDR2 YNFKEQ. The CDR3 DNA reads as TGTGCCAGCAGCCAAGACGGGACTAGTGGGGTCGAGCAGTACTTC. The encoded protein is CASSQDGTSGVEQYF.

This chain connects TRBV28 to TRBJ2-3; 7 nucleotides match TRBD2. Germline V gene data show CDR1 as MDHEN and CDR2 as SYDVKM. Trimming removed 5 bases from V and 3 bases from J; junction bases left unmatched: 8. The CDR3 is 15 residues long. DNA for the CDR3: TGTGCCAGCAGTCGCCCGGGGCGGGGGACAGATACGCAGTATTTT. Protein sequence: CASSRPGRGTDTQYF.

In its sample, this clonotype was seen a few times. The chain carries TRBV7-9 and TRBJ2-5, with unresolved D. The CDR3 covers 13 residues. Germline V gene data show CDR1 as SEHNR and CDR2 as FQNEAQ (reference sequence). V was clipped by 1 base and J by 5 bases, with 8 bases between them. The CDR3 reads CASSLGLWETQYF. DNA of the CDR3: TGTGCCAGCAGCTTAGGGCTTTGGGAGACCCAGTACTTC.

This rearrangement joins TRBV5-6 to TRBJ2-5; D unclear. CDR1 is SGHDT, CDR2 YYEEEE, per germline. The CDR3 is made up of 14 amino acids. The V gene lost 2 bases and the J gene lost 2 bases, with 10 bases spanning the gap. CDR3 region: CASSLQTVQETQYF. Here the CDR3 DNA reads TGTGCCAGCAGCTTACAAACAGTTCAAGAGACCCAGTACTTC.

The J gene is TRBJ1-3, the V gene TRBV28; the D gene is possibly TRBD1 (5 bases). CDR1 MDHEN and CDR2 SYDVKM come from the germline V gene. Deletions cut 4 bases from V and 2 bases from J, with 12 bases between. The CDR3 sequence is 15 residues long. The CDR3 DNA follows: TGTGCCAGCAGTTACAGGTGGCACCCTGGAAACACCATATATTTT. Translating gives CASSYRWHPGNTIYF. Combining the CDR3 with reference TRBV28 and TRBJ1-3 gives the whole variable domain DVKVTQSSRYLVKRTGEKVFLECVQDMDHENMFWYRQDPGLGLRLIYFSYDVKMKEKGDIPEGYSVSREKKERFSLILESASTNQTSMYLCASSYRWHPGNTIYFGEGSWLTVV.

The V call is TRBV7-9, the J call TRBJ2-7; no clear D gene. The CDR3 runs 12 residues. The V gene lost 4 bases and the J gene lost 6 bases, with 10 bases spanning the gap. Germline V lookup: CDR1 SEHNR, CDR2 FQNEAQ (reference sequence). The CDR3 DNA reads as TGTGCCAGCAGCTCCCGCCTTTCCGAGCAGTACTTC. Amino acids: CASSSRLSEQYF.

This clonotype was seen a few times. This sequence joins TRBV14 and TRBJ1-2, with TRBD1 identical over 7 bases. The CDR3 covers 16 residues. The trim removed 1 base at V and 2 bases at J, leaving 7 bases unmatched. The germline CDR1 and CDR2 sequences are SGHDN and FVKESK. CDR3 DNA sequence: TGTGCCAGCAGCCAAGCATACAGGGGTGTGAACTATGGCTACACCTTC. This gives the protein CASSQAYRGVNYGYTF.

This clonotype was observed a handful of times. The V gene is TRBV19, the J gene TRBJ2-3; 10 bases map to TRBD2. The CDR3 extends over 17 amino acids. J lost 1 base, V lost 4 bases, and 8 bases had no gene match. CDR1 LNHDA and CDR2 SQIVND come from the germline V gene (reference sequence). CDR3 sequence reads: CASSRNTGTSGTDTQYF. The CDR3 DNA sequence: TGTGCCAGTAGTAGAAACACCGGGACTAGCGGCACAGATACGCAGTATTTT. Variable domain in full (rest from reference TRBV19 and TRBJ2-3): DGGITQSPKYLFRKEGQNVTLSCEQNLNHDAMYWYRQDPGQGLRLIYYSQIVNDFQKGDIAEGYSVSREKKESFPLTVTSAQKNPTAFYLCASSRNTGTSGTDTQYFGPGTRLTVL.

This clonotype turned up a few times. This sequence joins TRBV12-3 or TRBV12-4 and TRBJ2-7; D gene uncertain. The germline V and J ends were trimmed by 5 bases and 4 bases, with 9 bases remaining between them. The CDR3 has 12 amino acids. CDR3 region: CASSPRWYEQYF. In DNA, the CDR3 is TGTGCCAGCAGTCCTCGCTGGTACGAGCAGTACTTC.